These 18 T cell receptor beta chains were all obtained from the same sample, sequenced in a study of blood T cell repertoires in COVID-19. The repertoire was sequenced with immunoSEQ multiplex PCR; TCRdb's copy has only in-frame clones and lacks some. The table has about half a million clones, roughly nine tenths seen once. The specimen sequenced was peripheral blood. Receptors were obtained from a man between 18 and 29 years old with COVID-19, enrolled during active disease.

The table lists this clone with a count of one. J is TRBJ2-7 and V is TRBV6-2 or TRBV6-3; 7 nucleotides match TRBD2. The CDR3 covers 16 residues. The ends lost 1 base at V and 4 bases at J; junction bases unmatched: 10. Germline V gene lookup returns CDR1 MNHEY and CDR2 SVGEGT. CDR3 DNA sequence: TGTGCCAGCAGTTACTTCCTGGGAGGGAAAAGTTACGAGCAGTACTTC. As protein: CASSYFLGGKSYEQYF.

A single count supports this clone. The chain is built from TRBV3-1 (or the pseudogene TRBV3-2) and TRBJ2-1; D is perhaps TRBD2 (6 bases). The CDR3 is made up of 13 amino acids. With 0 bases removed from V and 15 bases from J, the gap between germline ends came to 15 bases. Germline values: CDR1 LGHDT, CDR2 YNNKEL (reference sequence). The CDR3 here is CASSQDRVGSPFF. The CDR3 region has the DNA TGTGCCAGCAGCCAAGATAGGGTCGGGAGTCCGTTCTTC.

This rearrangement joins TRBV20-1 to TRBJ2-1; 7 positions agree with TRBD2. The V segment lost 3 bases and the J segment 3 bases; nucleotides outside the gene matches: 5. The germline CDR1 and CDR2 sequences are DFQATT and SNEGSKA (reference sequence). There are 14 residues in the CDR3. The chain's CDR3 is CSASKAGDYNEQFF. DNA of the CDR3: TGCAGTGCTAGTAAGGCGGGGGACTACAATGAGCAGTTCTTC.

The chain combines TRBV5-4 with TRBJ2-7; D possibly corresponds to TRBD2 (6 bases). The CDR3 sequence is 14 residues long. In germline, CDR1 is SGHNT, CDR2 YYREEE (reference sequence). Trimming stripped 4 bases from V and 7 bases from J, with 18 bases between. The CDR3 sequence: CASSRPGAGEEQYF. The CDR3 bases are TGTGCCAGCAGCCGACCGGGAGCCGGGGAAGAGCAGTACTTC.

This chain joins TRBV7-8 and TRBJ1-1; weak D call: TRBD1 (6 bases). The germline V gene encodes CDR1 SGHVS and CDR2 FQNEAQ. V was trimmed by 1 base and J by 4 bases, leaving 13 bases between them. The CDR3 sequence is 15 residues long. The CDR3 region has the DNA TGTGCCAGCAGCTTAGAGCCGGGGGGGCTCACTGAAGCTTTCTTT. Translating it yields CASSLEPGGLTEAFF.

CDR3 DNA: TGTGCCAGCACCGGGGACAGGAGCATGAACACTGAAGCTTTCTTT. Translated, it gives CASTGDRSMNTEAFF. This chain connects TRBV6-5 to TRBJ1-1, with 8 bases identical to TRBD1. The CDR3 has 15 amino acids. Unmatched junction bases numbered 7, after V lost 7 bases and J lost 0 bases. Germline CDR1 is MNHEY and CDR2 is SVGAGI.

The J gene is TRBJ2-5, the V gene TRBV5-4; 9 bases are shared with TRBD2. CDR1 SGHNT and CDR2 YYREEE come from the germline V gene (reference sequence). The CDR3 is 17 residues long. J lost 5 bases, V lost 3 bases, and 14 bases had no gene match. As DNA, the CDR3 is TGTGCCAGCAGCTCACCAGGACTGGCGGGAGGGTGGGAGACCCAGTACTTC. As protein: CASSSPGLAGGWETQYF.

This chain links TRBV27 with TRBJ2-1; D is possibly TRBD1 (7 bases). Germline values: CDR1 MNHEY, CDR2 SMNVEV (reference sequence). V lost 6 bases, J lost 9 bases, and 21 bases lay in between. This CDR3 is 15 amino acids long. The CDR3 region is CASSLRGGGRSEQFF. In DNA form, the CDR3 reads TGTGCCAGCAGCCTCCGAGGAGGGGGCCGAAGTGAGCAGTTCTTC.

This clone came up once. The chain joins TRBV30 to TRBJ2-7; 11 bases align to TRBD2. Germline assignment: CDR1 GTSNPN and CDR2 SVGIG (reference sequence). This CDR3 has 17 residues. The J segment lost 1 base and the V segment lost 5 bases, leaving 13 bases of the junction unmatched. The CDR3 sequence: CAWGGVAGGPRSYEQYF. CDR3 DNA: TGTGCCTGGGGGGGAGTAGCGGGAGGGCCTCGGTCCTACGAGCAGTACTTC.

The chain uses TRBV5-1 and TRBJ1-3; D uncertain. Per germline, CDR1 SGHRS and CDR2 YFSETQ. V lost 4 bases to trimming and J lost 2 bases, with 7 bases between them. This CDR3 spans 13 amino acids. The CDR3: CASSTDTGNTIYF. CDR3 DNA: TGCGCCAGCAGCACAGACACTGGAAACACCATATATTTT.

This clone has just one count. The V call is TRBV19, the J call TRBJ1-5; 8 bases match TRBD1. CDR1 LNHDA and CDR2 SQIVND come from the germline V gene (reference sequence). CDR3 length: 16 residues. V lost 9 bases and J lost 0; bases outside the gene matches: 10. CDR3 sequence (DNA): TGTGCCAGCTCCCACAGGGGGAAAGATAGCAATCAGCCCCAGCATTTT. Its protein product is CASSHRGKDSNQPQHF.

This clone occurred a few times. The V and J genes are TRBV2 and TRBJ1-6; 9 bases match TRBD1. Unmatched junction bases numbered 5, after V lost 2 bases and J lost 9 bases. Germline V gene sequence: CDR1 SNHLY, CDR2 FYNNEI. CDR3 length equals 15 residues. CDR3 sequence: CASSEFVQGASPLHF. As DNA, the CDR3 is TGTGCCAGCAGTGAATTTGTACAGGGGGCTTCACCCCTCCACTTT.

This clone has a handful of counts. The chain combines TRBV5-1 with TRBJ1-4; TRBD1 aligns across 8 bases. The ends lost 4 bases at V and 7 bases at J; junction bases unmatched: 12. The CDR3 has 16 amino acids. Germline V gives CDR1 SGHRS, CDR2 YFSETQ. The DNA for the CDR3 is TGCGCCAGCAGCCCGAAAGAGACAGGGGTCGGTGAAAAACTGTTTTTT. Residues: CASSPKETGVGEKLFF.

This clone was detected only once. The chain couples TRBV5-1 to TRBJ2-7; TRBD1 matches at 7 bases. CDR3 length equals 15 residues. V lost 2 bases to trimming and J lost 2 bases; unmatched junction nucleotides: 7. CDR1 is SGHRS, CDR2 YFSETQ, per germline. Here the CDR3 DNA reads TGCGCCAGCAGCTTTCAGACAGGGACCCCCTACGAGCAGTACTTC. Its translation: CASSFQTGTPYEQYF.

The chain joins TRBV24-1 to TRBJ2-2, with D possibly being TRBD2 (5 bases). This CDR3 comprises 16 residues. The V end lost 4 bases, the J end lost 4 bases, and 15 bases lay between the germline ends. CDR1 and CDR2 from the germline V gene are KGHDR and SFDVKD. The CDR3: CATSDPRLAGTGELFF. The DNA of the CDR3 is TGTGCCACCAGTGACCCCCGCCTCGCGGGCACCGGGGAGCTGTTTTTT.

The rearrangement uses TRBV6-1 and TRBJ2-5; 9 positions match TRBD1. Trimming removed 3 bases from V and 2 bases from J; junction bases left unmatched: 4. Germline V gene sequence: CDR1 MNHNS, CDR2 SASEGT. This CDR3 is 15 amino acids long. The CDR3 DNA is TGTGCCAGCAGTGAGGGGGACAGGGAACAAGAGACCCAGTACTTC. Encoded protein: CASSEGDREQETQYF.

Written as DNA, the CDR3 is TGTGCCAGCAGTTACTCGGGGCATAATAATTCACCCCTCCACTTT. Protein: CASSYSGHNNSPLHF. The chain joins TRBV6-5 to TRBJ1-6; perhaps TRBD1 as D (5 bases). The V gene's germline CDR1 is MNHEY and CDR2 SVGAGI. The CDR3 is 15 amino acids. V lost 0 bases and J 5 bases, leaving 8 bases between the germline ends.

V usage is TRBV6-5 and J usage is TRBJ1-2; 7 bases map to TRBD1. After removal of 0 bases from V and 4 bases from J, the junction contained 8 bases not matched to a gene. This CDR3 has 16 residues. Germline CDR1 and CDR2: MNHEY and SVGAGI. CDR3: CASSYSSTGVSYGYTF. In nucleotides, the CDR3 is TGTGCCAGCAGTTACTCGAGCACAGGGGTTAGCTATGGCTACACCTTC.